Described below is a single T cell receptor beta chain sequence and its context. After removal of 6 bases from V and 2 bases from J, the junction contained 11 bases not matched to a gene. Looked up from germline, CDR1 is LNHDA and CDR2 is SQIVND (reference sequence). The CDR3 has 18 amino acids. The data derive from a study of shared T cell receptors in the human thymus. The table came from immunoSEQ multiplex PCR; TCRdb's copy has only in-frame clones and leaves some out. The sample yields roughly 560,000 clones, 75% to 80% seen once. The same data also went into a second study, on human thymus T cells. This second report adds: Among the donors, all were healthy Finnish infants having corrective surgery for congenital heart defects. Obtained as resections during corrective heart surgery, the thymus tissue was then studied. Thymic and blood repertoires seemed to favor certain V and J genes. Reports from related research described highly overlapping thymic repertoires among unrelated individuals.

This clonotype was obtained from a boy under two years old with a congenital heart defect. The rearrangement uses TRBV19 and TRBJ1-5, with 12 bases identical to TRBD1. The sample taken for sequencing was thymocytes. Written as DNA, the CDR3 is TGTGCCAGTAGCCACCCCGGGACAGGGGGCGCAGGCAATCAGCCCCAGCATTTT. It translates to CASSHPGTGGAGNQPQHF.